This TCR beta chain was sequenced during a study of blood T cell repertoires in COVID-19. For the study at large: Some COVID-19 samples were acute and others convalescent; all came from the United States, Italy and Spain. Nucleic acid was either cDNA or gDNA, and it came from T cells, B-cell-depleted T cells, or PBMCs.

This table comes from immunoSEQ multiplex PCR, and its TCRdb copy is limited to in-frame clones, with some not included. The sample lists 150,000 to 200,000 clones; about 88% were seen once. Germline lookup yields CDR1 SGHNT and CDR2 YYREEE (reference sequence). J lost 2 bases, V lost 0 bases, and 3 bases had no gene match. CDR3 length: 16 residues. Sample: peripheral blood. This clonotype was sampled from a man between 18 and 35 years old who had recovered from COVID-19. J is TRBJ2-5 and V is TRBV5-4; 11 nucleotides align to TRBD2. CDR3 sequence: CASSLALAGGQETQYF. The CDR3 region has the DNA TGTGCCAGCAGCTTGGCTTTAGCGGGAGGGCAAGAGACCCAGTACTTC.